The next 27 T cell receptor beta chains were all read from a single sample in a study of radiotherapy plus CTLA-4 blockade in lung cancer. TCRdb's table, derived via immunoSEQ multiplex PCR, lists solely in-frame clones and lacks some. The sample lists around 70,000 clones; about four fifths were seen once. This specimen consisted of peripheral blood, obtained from a patient treated with radiotherapy plus ipilimumab. Source of these receptors: a human donor with non-small cell lung cancer who had a partial response to radiotherapy plus ipilimumab.

The chain has TRBV28 and TRBJ2-5, with TRBD2 matching 11 bases. Germline-derived CDR1 and CDR2 are MDHEN and SYDVKM. Germline trimming cut 6 bases from V and 2 bases from J; bases unmatched to any gene: 2. The CDR3 consists of 14 residues. CDR3 sequence (DNA): TGTGCCAGCAGCCGACTAGCGGGACAAGAGACCCAGTACTTC. It encodes CASSRLAGQETQYF. Full variable domain (rest looked up from reference TRBV28 and TRBJ2-5): DVKVTQSSRYLVKRTGEKVFLECVQDMDHENMFWYRQDPGLGLRLIYFSYDVKMKEKGDIPEGYSVSREKKERFSLILESASTNQTSMYLCASSRLAGQETQYFGPGTRLLVL.

A single count supports this clone. The CDR3 reads CASSSGLAENYNEQFF. Here the CDR3 DNA reads TGTGCCAGCAGTTCGGGACTAGCGGAAAACTACAATGAGCAGTTCTTC. The rearrangement joins TRBV28 to TRBJ2-1, with 11 nucleotides matching TRBD2. This CDR3 spans 16 amino acids. Germline V lookup: CDR1 MDHEN, CDR2 SYDVKM. Trimming removed 4 bases from V and 3 bases from J; junction bases left unmatched: 5.

The chain combines TRBV7-2 with TRBJ2-3, with TRBD1 matching over 9 bases. The CDR3 contains 15 residues. Germline values: CDR1 SGHTA, CDR2 FQGNSA. V trimming: 3 bases; J trimming: 1 base; junction bases outside the gene matches: 2. CDR3 sequence (DNA): TGTGCCAGCAGCTTCCGACAGGGGGGCACAGATACGCAGTATTTT. Protein sequence: CASSFRQGGTDTQYF.

This chain joins TRBV28 and TRBJ1-2; D remains unclear. The CDR3 runs to 13 residues. The V gene lost 7 bases and the J gene lost 8 bases, with 17 bases spanning the gap. CDR1 MDHEN and CDR2 SYDVKM come from the germline V gene. CDR3 coding DNA: TGTGCCAGCACCTCGGTCTCAGCGGGCGGCTACACCTTC. The encoded protein is CASTSVSAGGYTF.

V usage is TRBV14 and J usage is TRBJ2-1; D possibly corresponds to TRBD2 (6 bases). V lost 2 bases, J lost 14 bases, and 16 bases lay in between. The CDR3 sequence is 13 residues long. Germline CDR1 SGHDN, CDR2 FVKESK. The CDR3 nucleotides read TGTGCCAGCAGCCAAAATGCCGGGGGTGATGAGTTCTTC. Translated, it gives CASSQNAGGDEFF.

CDR3 sequence reads: CASSPGVSNYGYTF. In DNA, the CDR3 is TGTGCCAGCAGTCCAGGGGTGTCTAACTATGGCTACACCTTC. The chain combines TRBV6-1 with TRBJ1-2; weak D call: TRBD1 (6 bases). Germline V gene sequence: CDR1 MNHNS, CDR2 SASEGT. CDR3 length: 14 residues. Between the trimmed V and J ends, which lost 5 bases and 0 bases, there was a span of 10 bases.

CDR3 protein: CASRASGVLGTQYF. DNA for the CDR3: TGTGCCAGTAGGGCCAGCGGGGTACTAGGGACCCAGTACTTC. The V and J genes are TRBV6-1 and TRBJ2-5; 7 positions agree with TRBD2. CDR1 is MNHNS, CDR2 SASEGT, per germline. Trimming cost V 9 bases and J 7 bases; bases outside gene matches: 14. The CDR3 length is 14 residues.

J is TRBJ2-2 and V is TRBV6-4; 9 nucleotides agree with TRBD1. CDR3 length: 14 residues. The junction had 5 bases not matched to a gene; V was cut back by 6 bases and J by 6 bases. Germline V gene sequence: CDR1 MRHNA, CDR2 SNTAGT. For the CDR3, the DNA is TGTGCCAGCAGCGGGGACAGGGTATCCGGGGAGCTGTTTTTT. It yields the protein CASSGDRVSGELFF.

This sequence joins TRBV5-6 and TRBJ2-7; 10 bases align to TRBD2. V shed 4 bases and J 4 bases; nucleotides not matched to a gene: 5. The germline V gene encodes CDR1 SGHDT and CDR2 YYEEEE. The CDR3 totals 14 residues. The DNA for the CDR3 is TGTGCCAGCAGCGCTAGCGGGAGTAAGTACGAGCAGTACTTC. Its translation is CASSASGSKYEQYF.

The gene calls are TRBV2 and TRBJ2-3; TRBD2 matches at 9 bases. The germline V gene encodes CDR1 SNHLY and CDR2 FYNNEI. Trimming at V came to 6 bases and at J to 2 bases, leaving 6 bases not matched to a gene. The CDR3 is 15 residues long. CDR3 in amino acids: CASRVAGVDTDTQYF. The CDR3 DNA reads TGTGCCAGCAGGGTAGCGGGAGTGGACACAGATACGCAGTATTTT.

This clone was recorded once. This rearrangement joins TRBV4-2 to TRBJ2-3, with D possibly being TRBD1 (5 bases). The CDR3 covers 14 residues. CDR1 is LGHNA and CDR2 is YNFKEQ in the germline V gene. V was cut by 2 bases and J by 2 bases, with 8 bases left in between. The CDR3 protein is CASSQRQLTDTQYF. CDR3 nucleotides: TGTGCCAGCAGCCAACGACAGCTCACAGATACGCAGTATTTT.

Only one count was recorded for this clone. The chain employs TRBV28 and TRBJ1-2; 9 positions match TRBD1. The CDR3 totals 16 residues. V gave up 8 bases and J gave up 3 bases; unmatched junction bases: 13. CDR1 is MDHEN and CDR2 is SYDVKM in the germline V gene. CDR3 nucleotide sequence: TGTGCCAGCCTCGCCCCGGGACAGGGCGTCTACTATGGCTACACCTTC. Translated: CASLAPGQGVYYGYTF.

This chain connects TRBV6-6 to TRBJ2-7; D is ambiguous. Trimming removed 2 bases at V and 10 bases at J, with 12 bases between. From germline, CDR1 is MNHNY and CDR2 SVGAGI (reference sequence). The CDR3 contains 12 residues. This chain's CDR3 is CASSYGLAPQYF. The CDR3 DNA is TGTGCCAGCAGTTACGGGTTAGCCCCCCAGTACTTC.

This chain joins TRBV14 and TRBJ1-4; D is uncertain. Germline lookup yields CDR1 SGHDN and CDR2 FVKESK. With 2 bases removed from V and 0 bases from J, the gap between germline ends came to 7 bases. The CDR3 spans 15 residues. DNA for the CDR3: TGTGCCAGCAGCCAAAGGAGAGCAACTAATGAAAAACTGTTTTTT. The encoded protein is CASSQRRATNEKLFF.

The chain is built from TRBV28 and TRBJ2-5, with TRBD2 as a possible D gene (5 bases). CDR3 length equals 14 residues. V lost 3 bases and J lost 5, with 13 bases in between. The germline V gene encodes CDR1 MDHEN and CDR2 SYDVKM. In DNA form, the CDR3 reads TGTGCCAGCAGTTTGTGGGGAGAGGGCGAGACCCAGTACTTC. It codes for CASSLWGEGETQYF.

The V and J genes are TRBV5-1 and TRBJ2-2; maybe TRBD2 (6 bases). This CDR3 contains 14 residues. V dropped 0 bases and J dropped 5 bases, with 8 bases sitting between them. Germline-derived CDR1 and CDR2 are SGHRS and YFSETQ. DNA for the CDR3: TGCGCCAGCAGCTTGGGGCGGGGTACCGGGGAGCTGTTTTTT. Protein: CASSLGRGTGELFF.

This sequence joins TRBV7-9 and TRBJ2-5, with 7 nucleotides matching TRBD1. The CDR3 is made up of 14 amino acids. V lost 8 bases to trimming and J lost 7 bases; unmatched junction nucleotides: 13. Germline V gene sequence: CDR1 SEHNR, CDR2 FQNEAQ (reference sequence). Here the CDR3 reads CASARGDRDGTQYF. CDR3 coding DNA: TGTGCCAGCGCTCGGGGAGACAGGGACGGGACCCAGTACTTC.

The chain links TRBV7-3 to TRBJ2-3, with 11 nucleotides matching TRBD1. V lost 5 bases and J lost 3; bases outside the gene matches: 4. The CDR3 covers 15 residues. Germline-derived CDR1 and CDR2 are SGHTA and FQGTGA. The CDR3 bases are TGTGCCAGCAGCCCCGGGACAGGGGGTACAGATACGCAGTATTTT. Its protein is CASSPGTGGTDTQYF.

The gene calls are TRBV4-1 and TRBJ1-2; D not certain. The CDR3 sequence is 14 residues long. In germline, CDR1 is MGHRA, CDR2 YSYEKL. Trimming pared 1 base from V and 7 bases from J, leaving 13 bases between. The CDR3 is CASSQVGPLGGYTF. The CDR3, as DNA: TGCGCCAGCAGCCAAGTGGGCCCGCTGGGTGGCTACACCTTC.

This chain links TRBV29-1 with TRBJ2-5; TRBD1 agrees at 7 bases. The J call may be faulty, since TRBJ2-7 better matches the DNA end. The CDR3 loop spans 13 amino acids. Germline CDR1 SQVTM, CDR2 ANQGSEA. The CDR3 here is CSARGGRSYEQYF. CDR3 bases: TGCAGCGCCCGAGGGGGCAGGTCCTACGAGCAGTACTTC.

The rearrangement uses TRBV7-9 and TRBJ2-7, with D maybe TRBD2 (6 bases). Germline values: CDR1 SEHNR, CDR2 FQNEAQ (reference sequence). This CDR3 is built from 17 residues. V was clipped by 5 bases and J by 2 bases, with 22 bases between them. The CDR3 coding sequence is TGTGCCAGCAGCCCCATTCCTCGTCCTAGCGCACCCTACGAGCAGTACTTC. Translation: CASSPIPRPSAPYEQYF.

This chain connects TRBV5-6 to TRBJ2-7, with 8 bases fitting TRBD1. Germline CDR1 and CDR2: SGHDT and YYEEEE. The junction had 3 bases not matched to a gene; V was cut back by 4 bases and J by 0 bases. The CDR3 contains 14 residues. DNA of the CDR3: TGTGCCAGCAGCCCCGGGACAGGCTCCTACGAGCAGTACTTC. Amino acids: CASSPGTGSYEQYF.

This clone was observed a few times. This rearrangement joins TRBV7-6 to TRBJ2-7; TRBD2 matches 7 bases. Per the germline V gene, CDR1 is SGHVS and CDR2 is FNYEAQ. J lost 0 bases, V lost 2 bases, and 4 bases had no gene match. This CDR3 is 15 amino acids long. The CDR3 protein is CASSLTGGSSYEQYF. The CDR3 DNA reads TGTGCCAGCAGCTTAACCGGGGGGAGCTCCTACGAGCAGTACTTC.

This clone turned up a few times. The chain links TRBV5-1 to TRBJ2-2, with TRBD2 identical over 14 bases. Germline V gives CDR1 SGHRS, CDR2 YFSETQ. The length of the CDR3 is 17 residues. J was trimmed by 4 bases and V by 1 base; bases with no gene match: 3. The CDR3 DNA reads TGCGCCAGCAGCTTGACCGGGACTAGCGGGGGCACCGGGGAGCTGTTTTTT. Its translation: CASSLTGTSGGTGELFF.

The chain joins TRBV29-1 to TRBJ2-1; 7 nucleotides match TRBD2. With 7 bases clipped from V and 0 bases from J, the junction kept 3 bases outside the gene matches. Germline CDR1 reads SQVTM; CDR2 reads ANQGSEA. This CDR3 is built from 13 residues. This CDR3 is CSGGLVSYNEQFF. As DNA, the CDR3 is TGCAGCGGAGGACTAGTCTCCTACAATGAGCAGTTCTTC.

This clone appeared a single time. This chain joins TRBV6-1 and TRBJ2-1; tentative D call: TRBD1 (5 bases). CDR1 and CDR2 from the germline V gene are MNHNS and SASEGT. The CDR3 contains 14 residues. V lost 7 bases, J lost 8 bases, and 18 bases lay in between. The CDR3 coding sequence is TGTGCCAGCAAGGAACAGGTCAGTGGCGATGAGCAGTTCTTC. The encoded protein is CASKEQVSGDEQFF.

The rearrangement links TRBV7-9 to TRBJ2-1; TRBD1 matches 9 bases. Germline CDR1 reads SEHNR; CDR2 reads FQNEAQ (reference sequence). With V trimmed by 6 bases and J by 7 bases, 10 bases remained unmatched. The CDR3 is made up of 15 amino acids. The CDR3 here is CASRKDRGEWNEQFF. In nucleotides, the CDR3 is TGTGCCAGCAGGAAAGACAGGGGGGAATGGAATGAGCAGTTCTTC.